A single sample is the source of the 22 T cell receptor beta chains below, sequenced in a study of regulatory T cells in long-lasting Graves disease (dated by TCRdb to 2020 to 2023). Receptors were amplified or captured by multiplex PCR. The sequencing machine was an Illumina HiSeq 4000. iRepertoire HTBI primers and Arm-PCR amplification of CDR3 regions were used to construct TCR beta libraries. TCRdb cleaned the public reads at Q25 with fastp, built clones with MiXCR and kept in-frame beta chains. Identical CDR3 proteins give one entry, which carries the most common genes and DNA. Counted in this sample were approximately 380,000 distinct CDR3 sequences; roughly 20% of them appeared once. Clones ranked in the top ten supply around 21% of the sample. Sample time point, as interpreted from the label and publication: persistent/refractory GD, antithyroid drugs over 5 years with positive TRAb. For both TCR sequencing and RNA sequencing, RNA was extracted from PBMCs in TRIzol.

Sequenced here: peripheral blood mononuclear cells (PBMCs), sampled when the disease was refractory, from a patient treated with antithyroid drugs. The source of these receptors is a female donor with Graves disease.

This clonotype was recorded many times. The gene calls are TRBV9 and TRBJ2-7; 7 positions agree with TRBD2. Looked up from germline, CDR1 is SGDLS and CDR2 is YYNGEE. Trimming removed 4 bases from V and 5 bases from J; junction bases left unmatched: 18. The CDR3 has 17 residues. The CDR3 DNA follows: TGTGCCAGCAGCTCTAGTGGGGCGGGAGTGGCGGCTGACGAGCAGTACTTC. Translation gives CASSSSGAGVAADEQYF.

At least ten counts were recorded for this clonotype. V usage is TRBV6-2 or TRBV6-3 and J usage is TRBJ1-6; D is undetermined. This CDR3 is 13 amino acids long. Deletions cut 5 bases from V and 8 bases from J, with 10 bases between. CDR1 and CDR2 (germline): MNHEY, SVGEGT. The CDR3 DNA sequence: TGTGCCAGCAGTCGAGTGTGGGATTCACCCCTCCACTTT. Its protein product is CASSRVWDSPLHF.

This clonotype showed up just a few times. The chain recombines TRBV29-1 with TRBJ1-1; 9 bases line up with TRBD1. The CDR3 spans 14 residues. V dropped 3 bases and J dropped 7; count of bases not matched to a gene: 9. Germline V lookup: CDR1 SQVTM, CDR2 ANQGSEA. The CDR3: CSVEGGQGWLEAFF. CDR3 DNA: TGCAGCGTTGAGGGGGGACAGGGATGGCTTGAAGCTTTCTTT.

This clonotype was detected ten times or more. The V gene is TRBV28, the J gene TRBJ2-2; 11 bases are a match to TRBD2. With V trimmed by 5 bases and J by 6 bases, 5 bases remained unmatched. CDR1 is MDHEN and CDR2 is SYDVKM in the germline V gene. The CDR3 loop spans 15 amino acids. Written as DNA, the CDR3 is TGTGCCAGCAGTACGGGACTAGCGGTTTCCGGGGAGCTGTTTTTT. Translating gives CASSTGLAVSGELFF.

This clonotype was seen a few times. The V gene is TRBV4-1, the J gene TRBJ1-4, with D maybe TRBD1 (5 bases). The CDR3 extends over 15 amino acids. Trimming removed 1 base at V and 3 bases at J, with 9 bases between. Germline V gives CDR1 MGHRA, CDR2 YSYEKL. The CDR3 DNA reads TGCGCCAGCAGCCAAGGGGTGGGACCTAATGAAAAACTGTTTTTT. Amino acids: CASSQGVGPNEKLFF.

This clonotype appeared a few times. This sequence joins TRBV19 and TRBJ2-7, with 8 bases aligning to TRBD2. CDR1 and CDR2 from the germline V gene are LNHDA and SQIVND (reference sequence). The CDR3 runs 15 residues. V shed 3 bases, J shed 6 bases, and the junction held 10 bases outside the gene matches. CDR3 sequence reads: CASSIREGPSSEQYF. Here the CDR3 DNA reads TGTGCCAGTAGTATCCGGGAGGGCCCTTCGTCCGAGCAGTACTTC.

This clonotype was observed a few times. The V call is TRBV4-3, the J call TRBJ2-1, with 8 bases lining up with TRBD2. V was clipped by 0 bases and J by 4 bases; unmatched bases: 11. Germline V gives CDR1 LGHNA, CDR2 YSLEER. The CDR3 extends over 18 amino acids. The CDR3, as DNA: TGCGCCAGCAGCCAAGATTGGGGTAGCGGGAATGGGTACAATGAGCAGTTCTTC. This encodes CASSQDWGSGNGYNEQFF.

This clonotype has a count of ten or more. This chain links TRBV13 with TRBJ2-2, with D possibly called TRBD1 or TRBD2 (5 bases each). The germline CDR1 and CDR2 sequences are PRHDT and FYEKMQ (reference sequence). The ends were cut back, 6 bases at V and 4 bases at J, with 12 bases in the middle. CDR3 length: 14 residues. The CDR3 sequence: CASRSGQITGELFF. DNA of the CDR3: TGTGCCAGCAGGTCGGGGCAGATCACCGGGGAGCTGTTTTTT.

This clonotype was seen repeatedly, ten times or more. This sequence joins TRBV28 and TRBJ2-7; 7 nucleotides match TRBD1. The V segment lost 6 bases and the J segment 1 base; nucleotides outside the gene matches: 9. The germline CDR1 and CDR2 sequences are MDHEN and SYDVKM. The CDR3 runs 15 residues. As DNA, the CDR3 is TGTGCCAGCAGAGGGAAGACAGGGTATTCCTACGAGCAGTACTTC. This sequence encodes CASRGKTGYSYEQYF.

The J gene is TRBJ1-6, the V gene TRBV27; no clear D. Trimming removed 3 bases from V and 9 bases from J, with 12 bases in between. CDR3 length equals 14 residues. From germline, CDR1 is MNHEY and CDR2 SMNVEV (reference sequence). The CDR3 protein is CASSFGQAGSPLHF. In DNA, the CDR3 is TGTGCCAGCAGTTTTGGCCAGGCAGGTTCACCCCTCCACTTT.

This clonotype has a handful of counts. The chain links TRBV5-1 to TRBJ1-2, with D maybe TRBD1 (6 bases). CDR3 length: 14 amino acids. Germline V CDR1 and CDR2: SGHRS, YFSETQ. V dropped 3 bases and J dropped 7 bases, with 16 bases sitting between them. CDR3 protein: CASSSDTGLPGYTF. Written as DNA, the CDR3 is TGCGCCAGCAGCTCCGATACAGGGCTTCCTGGCTACACCTTC.

This sequence joins TRBV27 and TRBJ2-2, with 7 bases aligning to TRBD2. Trimming at V came to 5 bases and at J to 0 bases, leaving 3 bases not matched to a gene. The CDR3 runs 15 residues. Germline V gives CDR1 MNHEY, CDR2 SMNVEV (reference sequence). CDR3 nucleotides: TGTGCCAGCAGTGAGGGACTAACGAACACCGGGGAGCTGTTTTTT. Residues: CASSEGLTNTGELFF.

V is TRBV4-1 and J is TRBJ2-5, with TRBD2 matching over 9 bases. This CDR3 has 17 residues. Germline CDR1 MGHRA, CDR2 YSYEKL. V lost 2 bases, J lost 5 bases, and 12 bases stayed unmatched. Written as DNA, the CDR3 is TGCGCCAGCAGCCAAAGAGGTGACGGCGGGGGGGGGGAGACCCAGTACTTC. It encodes CASSQRGDGGGGETQYF.

The chain employs TRBV28 and TRBJ1-1; D remains unclear. V lost 6 bases and J 5 bases, leaving 10 bases between the germline ends. Germline CDR1 reads MDHEN; CDR2 reads SYDVKM. The CDR3 sequence is 12 residues long. The chain's CDR3 is CASRSVDTEAFF. The DNA of the CDR3 is TGTGCCAGCAGAAGTGTGGATACTGAAGCTTTCTTT.

This rearrangement joins TRBV2 to TRBJ2-7, with D possibly TRBD2 on 5 matching bases. V dropped 0 bases and J dropped 4 bases, with 10 bases sitting between them. This CDR3 has 14 amino acids. In germline, CDR1 is SNHLY, CDR2 FYNNEI. The CDR3 coding sequence is TGTGCCAGCAGTGAAGCTTGGGGAGTGTACGAGCAGTACTTC. It is translated as CASSEAWGVYEQYF.

As to this clonotype: One end of the junction fails to match germline, which may point to a read error. The gene calls are TRBV30 and TRBJ1-2; no reliable D call. CDR1 and CDR2 from the germline V gene are GTSNPN and SVGIG (reference sequence). The CDR3 runs 13 residues. The CDR3 loop reads CAWSVGSTYGYAF. The CDR3 DNA reads as TGTGCCTGGAGTGTAGGGTCGACCTATGGCTACGCCTTC.

The gene calls are TRBV20-1 and TRBJ1-2; no firm D call. The CDR3 is made up of 13 amino acids. V gave up 4 bases and J gave up 4 bases, with 13 bases separating them. Germline V gene sequence: CDR1 DFQATT, CDR2 SNEGSKA (reference sequence). CDR3 in DNA: TGCAGTGCTACACCAAGGGAAGCCTATGGCTACACCTTC. This gives the protein CSATPREAYGYTF.

Many counts were recorded for this clonotype. The chain recombines TRBV11-2 with TRBJ2-5; D not certain. V was cut by 1 base and J by 8 bases, with 14 bases left in between. Germline CDR1 reads SGHAT; CDR2 reads FQNNGV. The CDR3 has 14 amino acids. CDR3: CASSLGDPRRTQYF. The CDR3, as DNA: TGTGCCAGCAGCTTAGGTGATCCCCGAAGAACCCAGTACTTC.

The table lists this clonotype with many counts. The V call is TRBV7-2, the J call TRBJ2-7, with a tentative D call TRBD1 (5 bases). The CDR3 is 12 amino acids. With 5 bases removed from V and 12 bases from J, the gap between germline ends came to 17 bases. Per the germline V gene, CDR1 is SGHTA and CDR2 is FQGNSA. CDR3 in amino acids: CASSPPLGRTYF. As DNA, the CDR3 is TGTGCCAGCAGCCCGCCCTTGGGGCGCACGTACTTC.

This clonotype was observed many times. V and J are TRBV7-2 and TRBJ2-7, with 12 bases matching TRBD2. From germline, CDR1 is SGHTA and CDR2 FQGNSA. The V and J ends lost 5 bases and 9 bases, in that order; junction bases with no gene match: 11. The CDR3 has 15 amino acids. The CDR3, as DNA: TGTGCCAGCAGCCCCAGGCTAGCGGGAGGGCCGGGGCAGTACTTC. It encodes CASSPRLAGGPGQYF.

This clonotype has only a few counts. The J gene is TRBJ1-1, the V gene TRBV9; D is perhaps TRBD1 (5 bases). Germline CDR1 and CDR2: SGDLS and YYNGEE. CDR3 length equals 16 residues. With 0 bases removed from V and 0 bases from J, the gap between germline ends came to 12 bases. The CDR3 protein is CASSVEGQGLNTEAFF. DNA for the CDR3: TGTGCCAGCAGCGTAGAGGGGCAGGGCCTGAACACTGAAGCTTTCTTT.

This clonotype was seen many times. The CDR3 loop is CASSQGLANYGYTF. In nucleotides, the CDR3 is TGTGCCAGCAGTCAAGGCCTAGCTAACTATGGCTACACCTTC. The chain combines TRBV28 with TRBJ1-2; D uncertain. The CDR3 is 14 residues long. Trimming pared 5 bases from V and 0 bases from J, leaving 10 bases between. The germline V gene has CDR1 MDHEN and CDR2 SYDVKM.